These 28 T cell receptor beta chains came from one sample sequenced in a study of cytomegalovirus exposure and HLA in healthy donors. Primers: 60 Vbeta forward and 13 Jbeta reverse. TCRdb's table, derived via immunoSEQ multiplex PCR, lists solely in-frame clones and lacks some. Among some 80,000 clones listed, 62% were seen once. The sequenced sample consisted of PBMCs. The source is a male donor in good health and CMV-seropositive.

This clone was detected only a few times. The chain uses TRBV9 and TRBJ2-5; D unclear. Trimming took off 0 bases at V and 1 base at J, with 13 bases between the two ends. This CDR3 contains 16 residues. CDR1 is SGDLS and CDR2 is YYNGEE in the germline V gene. DNA of the CDR3: TGTGCCAGCAGCGTAGCTCTACGTGACACCCAAGAGACCCAGTACTTC. Translated, it gives CASSVALRDTQETQYF.

The chain is built from TRBV27 and TRBJ2-5, with TRBD2 matching 9 bases. V lost 6 bases to trimming and J lost 4 bases; unmatched junction nucleotides: 6. Germline assignment: CDR1 MNHEY and CDR2 SMNVEV (reference sequence). This CDR3 is built from 14 residues. The CDR3 loop is CASSLAGAGETQYF. The DNA for the CDR3 is TGTGCCAGCAGCTTAGCGGGAGCAGGAGAGACCCAGTACTTC.

This chain uses TRBV30 with TRBJ2-7; 15 nucleotides align to TRBD2. With V trimmed by 2 bases and J by 7 bases, 12 bases remained unmatched. CDR1 is GTSNPN, CDR2 SVGIG, per germline (reference sequence). The CDR3 consists of 17 residues. The CDR3 DNA sequence: TGTGCCTGGAGTCCTAACTGGACTAGCGGGAGGGCTGGGGAGCAGTACTTC. Translated: CAWSPNWTSGRAGEQYF.

This chain connects TRBV5-6 to TRBJ2-7; D gene ambiguous. Per the germline V gene, CDR1 is SGHDT and CDR2 is YYEEEE. CDR3 length equals 14 residues. V dropped 0 bases and J dropped 3 bases, with 10 bases sitting between them. CDR3 loop: CASSLALINYEQYF. CDR3 sequence (DNA): TGTGCCAGCAGCTTGGCTTTAATAAACTACGAGCAGTACTTC.

A few counts support this clone. V and J are TRBV7-9 and TRBJ1-1; D unresolved. The CDR3 has 12 amino acids. Germline V CDR1 and CDR2: SEHNR, FQNEAQ (reference sequence). Trimming removed 3 bases from V and 6 bases from J, with 8 bases in between. CDR3 amino acids: CASSFGGSEAFF. In DNA, the CDR3 is TGTGCCAGCAGCTTCGGCGGATCTGAAGCTTTCTTT.

The rearrangement links TRBV6-6 to TRBJ1-5; 8 bases fit TRBD1. Trimming removed 7 bases from V and 6 bases from J; junction bases left unmatched: 8. The CDR3 length is 14 residues. Germline V gives CDR1 MNHNY, CDR2 SVGAGI (reference sequence). The DNA for the CDR3 is TGTGCCAGCACCCAGACAGGGGCGGGTCAGCCCCAGCATTTT. Its translation is CASTQTGAGQPQHF.

The chain couples TRBV4-1 to TRBJ2-5, with 13 nucleotides matching TRBD2. Trimming took 3 bases from V and 1 from J; bases not matched to a gene: 5. The CDR3 has 17 residues. Germline V gene data show CDR1 as MGHRA and CDR2 as YSYEKL. The CDR3 region has the DNA TGCGCCAGCAGCCAGACTAGCGGGGGGCCGTCCCAAGAGACCCAGTACTTC. Its translation is CASSQTSGGPSQETQYF.

This sequence joins TRBV18 and TRBJ1-2; maybe TRBD1 (5 bases). Trimming cost V 6 bases and J 3 bases, with 14 bases left between them. Per the germline V gene, CDR1 is KGHSH and CDR2 is LQKENI. This CDR3 comprises 14 residues. The CDR3 sequence is CASSDRQSDYGYTF. The CDR3 nucleotides read TGTGCCAGCTCGGATAGACAGAGCGACTATGGCTACACCTTC.

The chain recombines TRBV10-3 with TRBJ2-7; 7 positions agree with TRBD1. The CDR3 spans 14 residues. J was trimmed by 5 bases and V by 0 bases; bases with no gene match: 4. In germline, CDR1 is ENHRY, CDR2 SYGVKD. The CDR3 nucleotides are TGTGCCATCAGTGAGTCGATCAGGGGGAACGAGCAGTACTTC. Encoded protein: CAISESIRGNEQYF.

This clone was found a few times. J is TRBJ1-5 and V is TRBV6-1, with D possibly TRBD1 on 6 matching bases. The V gene's germline CDR1 is MNHNS and CDR2 SASEGT. This CDR3 region has 14 residues. Trimming pared 2 bases from V and 6 bases from J, leaving 11 bases between. The CDR3 DNA reads as TGTGCCAGCAGTGAATTTCAGGGGAGTCAGCCCCAGCATTTT. Translating gives CASSEFQGSQPQHF.

The chain uses TRBV28 and TRBJ1-5; weak D call: TRBD1 (6 bases). V was cut by 2 bases and J by 0 bases, with 8 bases left in between. This CDR3 region has 15 residues. Germline CDR1 MDHEN, CDR2 SYDVKM. CDR3 bases: TGTGCCAGCAGTTTAAGGACAGATAGCAATCAGCCCCAGCATTTT. It codes for CASSLRTDSNQPQHF.

V and J are TRBV19 and TRBJ1-1; D unclear. The CDR3 is made up of 14 amino acids. Germline-derived CDR1 and CDR2 are LNHDA and SQIVND (reference sequence). The V end lost 3 bases, the J end lost 5 bases, and 13 bases lay between the germline ends. The CDR3 sequence: CASSIGGPRTEAFF. CDR3 coding DNA: TGTGCCAGTAGTATTGGAGGGCCGAGGACTGAAGCTTTCTTT.

This chain joins TRBV30 and TRBJ1-2, with 7 bases that match TRBD1. Per germline, CDR1 GTSNPN and CDR2 SVGIG (reference sequence). The junction had 5 bases not matched to a gene; V was cut back by 4 bases and J by 3 bases. The CDR3 totals 13 residues. The chain's CDR3 is CAWKWDSHYGYTF. The CDR3 DNA sequence: TGTGCCTGGAAGTGGGACAGCCACTATGGCTACACCTTC. The full variable domain, in which reference TRBV30 and TRBJ1-2 provide the parts outside the CDR3, is SQTIHQWPATLVQPVGSPLSLECTVEGTSNPNLYWYRQAAGRGLQLLFYSVGIGQISSEVPQNLSASRPQDRQFILSSKKLLLSDSGFYLCAWKWDSHYGYTFGSGTRLTVV.

The chain joins TRBV28 to TRBJ1-5; tentative D call: TRBD1 (6 bases). CDR1 and CDR2 from the germline V gene are MDHEN and SYDVKM. V was clipped by 7 bases and J by 3 bases, with 13 bases between them. The CDR3 is 14 amino acids. The CDR3 sequence is CASTLTGNNQPQHF. CDR3 bases: TGTGCCAGCACCCTGACAGGCAACAATCAGCCCCAGCATTTT.

V gene TRBV29-1 combines with J gene TRBJ2-6; 9 nucleotides line up with TRBD1. The ends lost 6 bases at V and 0 bases at J; junction bases unmatched: 6. The germline CDR1 and CDR2 sequences are SQVTM and ANQGSEA. The CDR3 length is 16 residues. The CDR3 protein is CSVRGQGFSGANVLTF. In DNA form, the CDR3 reads TGCAGCGTAAGGGGACAGGGCTTCTCTGGGGCCAACGTCCTGACTTTC. Based on the CDR3 plus reference TRBV29-1 and TRBJ2-6, the full variable domain is SAVISQKPSRDICQRGTSLTIQCQVDSQVTMMFWYRQQPGQSLTLIATANQGSEATYESGFVIDKFPISRPNLTFSTLTVSNMSPEDSSIYLCSVRGQGFSGANVLTFGAGSRLTVL.

The chain combines TRBV7-6 with TRBJ1-5, with a tentative D call TRBD1 (6 bases). V lost 5 bases and J 7 bases, leaving 18 bases between the germline ends. CDR3 length: 15 residues. CDR1 SGHVS and CDR2 FNYEAQ come from the germline V gene. CDR3 bases: TGTGCCAGCAGCGCGACTACAGGGTGGCGGCAGCCCCAGCATTTT. Residues: CASSATTGWRQPQHF.

The sample holds a few counts of this clone. The genes are TRBV20-1 and TRBJ1-1; D is ambiguous. The CDR3 loop spans 8 amino acids. Germline-derived CDR1 and CDR2 are DFQATT and SNEGSKA (reference sequence). Trimming took off 7 bases at V and 5 bases at J, with 2 bases between the two ends. The chain's CDR3 is CSVTEAFF. As DNA, the CDR3 is TGCAGTGTAACTGAAGCTTTCTTT.

In this sample, this clone turned up once. The chain recombines TRBV30 with TRBJ2-6; D gene unclear. Trimming removed 5 bases from V and 0 bases from J, with 5 bases in between. Germline V gene sequence: CDR1 GTSNPN, CDR2 SVGIG (reference sequence). This CDR3 has 13 residues. As DNA, the CDR3 is TGTGCCTGGTATAGCTCTGGGGCCAACGTCCTGACTTTC. Translated, it gives CAWYSSGANVLTF. Combining the CDR3 with reference TRBV30 and TRBJ2-6 gives the whole variable domain SQTIHQWPATLVQPVGSPLSLECTVEGTSNPNLYWYRQAAGRGLQLLFYSVGIGQISSEVPQNLSASRPQDRQFILSSKKLLLSDSGFYLCAWYSSGANVLTFGAGSRLTVL.

The chain recombines TRBV9 with TRBJ1-6; D is uncertain. The CDR3 is 17 amino acids. The ends were cut back, 1 base at V and 0 bases at J, with 11 bases in the middle. The germline V gene encodes CDR1 SGDLS and CDR2 YYNGEE. This CDR3 reads CASSVSTMSSYNSPLHF. The CDR3 DNA follows: TGTGCCAGCAGCGTAAGTACGATGAGCTCCTATAATTCACCCCTCCACTTT.

This chain joins TRBV5-6 and TRBJ2-7, with D possibly TRBD1 on 5 matching bases. The V end lost 0 bases, the J end lost 2 bases, and 9 bases lay between the germline ends. CDR1 is SGHDT, CDR2 YYEEEE, per germline. This CDR3 region has 14 residues. CDR3 sequence: CASSLGTHAYEQYF. The CDR3 nucleotides read TGTGCCAGCAGCTTGGGGACACATGCCTACGAGCAGTACTTC.

The V call is TRBV5-1, the J call TRBJ2-1; the match to TRBD1 covers 10 bases. The CDR3 is made up of 19 amino acids. Trimming at V came to 2 bases and at J to 0 bases, leaving 11 bases not matched to a gene. Germline V gives CDR1 SGHRS, CDR2 YFSETQ. This chain's CDR3 is CASSLWGTGEGGSYNEQFF. CDR3 nucleotides: TGCGCCAGCAGCTTATGGGGGACAGGGGAGGGGGGCTCCTACAATGAGCAGTTCTTC.

This chain links TRBV25-1 with TRBJ1-2; D possibly corresponds to TRBD1 (6 bases). The CDR3 is made up of 13 amino acids. Trimming removed 3 bases at V and 4 bases at J, with 9 bases between. CDR1 and CDR2 (germline): MGHDK, SYGVNS. The DNA for the CDR3 is TGTGCCAGCAGTGAGGACAGCATCTATGGCTACACCTTC. Amino acid sequence: CASSEDSIYGYTF.

The V and J genes are TRBV27 and TRBJ1-1; D uncertain. The CDR3 runs 19 residues. The germline CDR1 and CDR2 sequences are MNHEY and SMNVEV (reference sequence). Between the trimmed V and J ends, which lost 1 base and 1 base, there was a span of 22 bases. The CDR3 bases are TGTGCCAGCAGTTTATTGGGTTTTAGGTCGGGTCGAGAGAACACTGAAGCTTTCTTT. Encoded protein: CASSLLGFRSGRENTEAFF.

This clone was counted between two and nine times. The V and J genes are TRBV7-9 and TRBJ1-3; TRBD1 is a possible D gene (6 bases). From germline, CDR1 is SEHNR and CDR2 FQNEAQ (reference sequence). Trimming took 2 bases from V and 4 from J, leaving 18 bases between them. This CDR3 is built from 17 residues. DNA for the CDR3: TGTGCCAGCAGCTTAATTGGATTGGACAGCTCAGGAAACACCATATATTTT. This encodes CASSLIGLDSSGNTIYF.

The chain employs TRBV11-2 and TRBJ2-1; D gene unclear. With 1 base removed from V and 8 bases from J, the gap between germline ends came to 9 bases. The CDR3 totals 13 residues. In germline, CDR1 is SGHAT, CDR2 FQNNGV. In DNA, the CDR3 is TGTGCCAGCAGCTTAGTCCGTCCGGATGAGCAGTTCTTC. It encodes CASSLVRPDEQFF.

This chain connects TRBV25-1 to TRBJ1-2, with TRBD1 as a possible D gene (5 bases). In germline, CDR1 is MGHDK, CDR2 SYGVNS. V was trimmed by 3 bases and J by 5 bases, leaving 19 bases between them. CDR3 length: 16 amino acids. The CDR3 loop reads CASSDVGGARGYGYTF. CDR3 sequence (DNA): TGTGCCAGCAGTGACGTGGGAGGGGCGCGGGGGTATGGCTACACCTTC.

The chain has TRBV28 and TRBJ2-5; tentatively, D is TRBD1 (6 bases). The length of the CDR3 is 14 residues. Germline loops: CDR1 MDHEN, CDR2 SYDVKM. Trimming pared 8 bases from V and 2 bases from J, leaving 15 bases between. The CDR3 spells CASVTAGVQETQYF. DNA for the CDR3: TGTGCCAGCGTAACGGCAGGGGTTCAAGAGACCCAGTACTTC.

The chain recombines TRBV10-3 with TRBJ2-3; the D gene is possibly TRBD1 (6 bases). The CDR3 length is 16 residues. Germline V gene lookup returns CDR1 ENHRY and CDR2 SYGVKD. The germline V and J ends were trimmed by 0 bases and 6 bases, with 16 bases remaining between them. CDR3 in amino acids: CAISESTTLQGDTQYF. The CDR3 DNA sequence: TGTGCCATCAGTGAGTCGACTACATTACAGGGTGATACGCAGTATTTT.